The TCR beta chain under discussion was sequenced for a study of T cells after yellow fever vaccination. Study-level points and caveats: A small share of clonotypes appeared in both CD4 and CD8 compartments. Most clones from primary vaccination resurfaced after the booster (96% CD4, approximately 87% CD8).

This clonotype was counted a few times. What it binds is not known. Germline assignment: CDR1 SGHRS and CDR2 YFSETQ. The CDR3 runs to 14 residues. V shed 6 bases, J shed 4 bases, and the junction held 4 bases outside the gene matches. TCR cDNA, made by 5'RACE template switching, carried an added universal primer site and UMIs. TCRdb re-derived calls from the 5' RACE reads in MiXCR, one entry per CDR3 protein. The sample yields around 600,000 distinct CDR3 sequences, 9% to 15% seen once. This clonotype was obtained from a man aged 25-45 years who received the YFV17D yellow fever vaccine. The chain is built from TRBV5-1 and TRBJ2-7; 13 bases map to TRBD2. The specimen comprised PBMCs, sampled on the day of the yellow fever booster vaccination. In DNA form, the CDR3 reads TGCGCCAGCAAACTAGCGGGAGGGTCTTACGAGCAGTACTTC. It specifies CASKLAGGSYEQYF.